This T cell receptor (beta chain) was identified in a study of cytomegalovirus exposure and HLA in healthy donors. PCR amplification relied on 60 Vbeta primers (plus 13 Jbeta primers). This table comes from immunoSEQ multiplex PCR, and its TCRdb copy is limited to in-frame clones, with some not included. The data contain around 150,000 clones, around four fifths of them seen just once; the ten biggest clones take up roughly 1.3%. Remarks on this clone: The sample has other DNA sequences that encode this CDR3 too.

Trimming stripped 5 bases from V and 0 bases from J, with 2 bases between. CDR1 SGHTA and CDR2 FQGNSA come from the germline V gene. The length of the CDR3 is 11 residues. The clonotype originates from a woman aged 40 to 50 in good health and CMV-seronegative. The chain is built from TRBV7-2 and TRBJ2-7, with unresolved D. The sample consisted of PBMCs. CDR3 protein: CASSLSYEQYF. DNA for the CDR3: TGTGCCAGCAGCCTCTCCTACGAGCAGTACTTC.